This entry lists 17 T cell receptor beta chains sequenced from one sample in a study of T cell responses to AZD1222 COVID-19 vaccine. The table came from immunoSEQ multiplex PCR; TCRdb's copy has only in-frame clones and leaves some out. The table records 95,000 to 150,000 clones, around nine tenths of them present only once. The material was peripheral blood, obtained on day 0 of AZD1222 vaccination. Receptor source: an adult in good health.

J is TRBJ2-3 and V is TRBV5-1; the match to TRBD1 covers 8 bases. The CDR3 has 18 residues. The V gene end was trimmed by 1 base and the J gene end by 3 bases; junction bases not matched to a gene: 13. Germline CDR1 is SGHRS and CDR2 is YFSETQ. Written as DNA, the CDR3 is TGCGCCAGCAGCTTGTTTCCGAGGACAGGGTATAGGACAGATACGCAGTATTTT. Protein product: CASSLFPRTGYRTDTQYF.

CDR3 nucleotide sequence: TGTGCCAGCAGCCGGGCGGGGGGTAATCAGCCCCAGCATTTT. Amino acids: CASSRAGGNQPQHF. The chain joins TRBV5-4 to TRBJ1-5; possible D gene TRBD1, 5 bases. This CDR3 region has 14 residues. V gave up 4 bases and J gave up 4 bases, with 12 bases separating them. From germline, CDR1 is SGHNT and CDR2 YYREEE (reference sequence).

The V call is TRBV6-5, the J call TRBJ2-1; D is tentatively TRBD1 or TRBD2 (5 bases each). Germline loops: CDR1 MNHEY, CDR2 SVGAGI. Between the trimmed V and J ends, which lost 8 bases and 10 bases, there was a span of 15 bases. The length of the CDR3 is 12 residues. For the CDR3, the DNA is TGTGCCAGCGCGATTTGGGACCTGGAGCAGTTCTTC. Protein: CASAIWDLEQFF.

The chain links TRBV13 to TRBJ1-1; 8 bases align to TRBD1. Per the germline V gene, CDR1 is PRHDT and CDR2 is FYEKMQ (reference sequence). V shed 5 bases and J 5 bases; nucleotides not matched to a gene: 7. This CDR3 is 14 amino acids long. The CDR3 DNA is TGTGCCAGCAGCCCTGGACAGGGATGGACTGAAGCTTTCTTT. Its translation: CASSPGQGWTEAFF.

In its sample, this clone was seen once. The chain has TRBV5-1 and TRBJ2-5; D may be TRBD1 (6 bases). CDR1 is SGHRS, CDR2 YFSETQ, per germline. This CDR3 contains 16 residues. The V end was cut by 4 bases, the J end by 3 bases, with 19 bases between. CDR3 sequence: CASSRAGLGDKETQYF. The CDR3 DNA reads TGCGCCAGCAGCCGAGCAGGATTGGGGGACAAAGAGACCCAGTACTTC.

The V call is TRBV3-1 (or the pseudogene TRBV3-2), the J call TRBJ1-1; maybe TRBD1 (5 bases). This CDR3 is 13 amino acids long. The V end was cut by 1 base, the J end by 6 bases, with 9 bases between. Per the germline V gene, CDR1 is LGHDT and CDR2 is YNNKEL (reference sequence). The CDR3 DNA follows: TGTGCCAGCAGCCAAGTCAGGGTGGCTGAAGCTTTCTTT. It translates to CASSQVRVAEAFF.

This chain joins TRBV5-6 and TRBJ2-7; a possible D gene is TRBD1 (7 bases). The length of the CDR3 is 15 residues. Looked up from germline, CDR1 is SGHDT and CDR2 is YYEEEE. Deletions cut 0 bases from V and 0 bases from J, with 10 bases between. CDR3 nucleotide sequence: TGTGCCAGCAGCTTGGATCAGGGGGGCTCCTACGAGCAGTACTTC. Its protein product is CASSLDQGGSYEQYF.

The genes are TRBV2 and TRBJ1-3, with 11 nucleotides matching TRBD1. Germline trimming cut 7 bases from V and 2 bases from J; bases unmatched to any gene: 4. Germline CDR1 reads SNHLY; CDR2 reads FYNNEI. CDR3 size: 15 residues. CDR3: CASILDRGPGNTIYF. The CDR3 nucleotides are TGTGCCAGCATCCTGGACAGGGGGCCTGGAAACACCATATATTTT.

The chain joins TRBV6-5 to TRBJ1-5; D gene uncertain. There are 13 residues in the CDR3. The V end lost 0 bases, the J end lost 6 bases, and 6 bases lay between the germline ends. CDR1 is MNHEY, CDR2 SVGAGI, per germline. The CDR3 loop is CASSYSLAQPQHF. DNA of the CDR3: TGTGCCAGCAGTTACTCGTTGGCTCAGCCCCAGCATTTT.

The CDR3 nucleotides are TGCGCCAGCAGTGAGTCGACCTTAAACACCGGGGAGCTGTTTTTT. Amino acid sequence: CASSESTLNTGELFF. The chain employs TRBV10-1 and TRBJ2-2, with unresolved D. The V end was cut by 0 bases, the J end by 2 bases, with 7 bases between. Germline CDR1 is WNHNN and CDR2 is SYGVQD (reference sequence). This CDR3 comprises 15 residues.

V and J are TRBV12-3 or TRBV12-4 and TRBJ2-1; D remains ambiguous. Trimming cost V 5 bases and J 3 bases, with 5 bases left between them. The CDR3 is 12 residues long. The DNA for the CDR3 is TGTGCCAGCAGTCCCGACTACAATGAGCAGTTCTTC. Encoded protein: CASSPDYNEQFF.

The V and J genes are TRBV7-8 and TRBJ1-2, with 7 bases fitting TRBD1. V shed 5 bases, J shed 10 bases, and the junction held 13 bases outside the gene matches. Germline CDR1 reads SGHVS; CDR2 reads FQNEAQ. The CDR3 extends over 14 amino acids. The CDR3 region is CASSPYGTADDYTF. The DNA of the CDR3 is TGTGCCAGCAGCCCCTACGGGACAGCCGATGACTACACCTTC. Supplemented by reference TRBV7-8 and TRBJ1-2, the full variable domain reads GAGVSQSPRYKVAKRGQDVALRCDPISGHVSLFWYQQALGQGPEFLTYFQNEAQLDKSGLPSDRFFAERPEGSVSTLKIQRTQQEDSAVYLCASSPYGTADDYTFGSGTRLTVV.

The genes are TRBV6-4 and TRBJ1-4, with no clear D. Germline V gives CDR1 MRHNA, CDR2 SNTAGT. This CDR3 is 13 amino acids long. V shed 8 bases and J shed 8 bases, with 15 bases lying between them. CDR3 sequence reads: CASGRDVGEKLFF. The CDR3 DNA follows: TGTGCCAGCGGACGAGACGTGGGGGAAAAACTGTTTTTT.

This clone occurred once. The chain is built from TRBV5-1 and TRBJ1-1, with 9 nucleotides matching TRBD1. The CDR3 consists of 17 residues. CDR1 and CDR2 (germline): SGHRS, YFSETQ. Unmatched junction bases numbered 11, after V lost 2 bases and J lost 3 bases. The CDR3 protein is CASSLPSTGGKDTEAFF. In DNA form, the CDR3 reads TGCGCCAGCAGCTTACCATCGACAGGGGGGAAGGACACTGAAGCTTTCTTT. The complete variable domain, with remaining parts taken from reference TRBV5-1 and TRBJ1-1, reads KAGVTQTPRYLIKTRGQQVTLSCSPISGHRSVSWYQQTPGQGLQFLFEYFSETQRNKGNFPGRFSGRQFSNSRSEMNVSTLELGDSALYLCASSLPSTGGKDTEAFFGQGTRLTVV.

The chain employs TRBV19 and TRBJ1-3; TRBD1 might be the D (5 bases). The CDR3 is 16 amino acids. The germline V and J ends were trimmed by 3 bases and 0 bases, with 12 bases remaining between them. Germline CDR1 reads LNHDA; CDR2 reads SQIVND (reference sequence). CDR3 sequence (DNA): TGTGCCAGTAGTATTCCCGGGGCAGCCTCTGGAAACACCATATATTTT. Protein sequence: CASSIPGAASGNTIYF.

The chain is built from TRBV19 and TRBJ1-5; the D gene is possibly TRBD1 (5 bases). This CDR3 region has 14 residues. The germline CDR1 and CDR2 sequences are LNHDA and SQIVND (reference sequence). The germline V and J ends were trimmed by 7 bases and 3 bases, with 13 bases remaining between them. The DNA for the CDR3 is TGTGCCAGTAACCCGACCGGGACCAATCAGCCCCAGCATTTT. Protein product: CASNPTGTNQPQHF. Combining the CDR3 with reference TRBV19 and TRBJ1-5 gives the whole variable domain DGGITQSPKYLFRKEGQNVTLSCEQNLNHDAMYWYRQDPGQGLRLIYYSQIVNDFQKGDIAEGYSVSREKKESFPLTVTSAQKNPTAFYLCASNPTGTNQPQHFGDGTRLSIL.

Only a few counts were recorded for this clone. J is TRBJ1-1 and V is TRBV4-1; D gene unclear. From germline, CDR1 is MGHRA and CDR2 YSYEKL. V lost 1 base and J 1 base, leaving 13 bases between the germline ends. CDR3 size: 16 residues. DNA of the CDR3: TGCGCCAGCAGCCAAGTAGGGCGGCTGGCGAACACTGAAGCTTTCTTT. Amino acid sequence: CASSQVGRLANTEAFF.